This TCR beta chain was obtained from a study of T cell responses to AZD1222 COVID-19 vaccine. Study-level findings and limits: After the peak T cell response, and only then, were repertoires sampled.

Clones were sequenced by immunoSEQ multiplex PCR, and TCRdb holds only the in-frame ones, with some missing. Seen here are 180,000 or so clones, around nine tenths observed once, and the top ten hold roughly 2%. About this clone: Its target is not known.

The starting material was peripheral blood, obtained 28 days after the second AZD1222 dose. This clonotype was sampled from an adult who received the AZD1222 COVID-19 vaccine.

CDR3 nucleotides: TGTGCCAGTAGTTTTCAGGGGGGCACTGAAGCTTTCTTT. Translating it yields CASSFQGGTEAFF. The gene calls are TRBV19 and TRBJ1-1, with TRBD1 identical over 7 bases. The CDR3 has 13 amino acids. In germline, CDR1 is LNHDA, CDR2 SQIVND (reference sequence). V shed 5 bases and J 4 bases; nucleotides not matched to a gene: 4. The full variable domain, with the rest looked up from reference TRBV19 and TRBJ1-1, is DGGITQSPKYLFRKEGQNVTLSCEQNLNHDAMYWYRQDPGQGLRLIYYSQIVNDFQKGDIAEGYSVSREKKESFPLTVTSAQKNPTAFYLCASSFQGGTEAFFGQGTRLTVV.